These T cell receptor beta chains were read from a single sample in a study of T cell repertoires in cytomegalovirus infection. TCRdb re-derived calls from the reads in MiXCR, one entry per CDR3 protein. The table records 750,000 to 900,000 distinct CDR3 sequences, under 35% of them present only once. These TCRs' antigens remain unknown. The specimen comprised cultured CD8+ T cells from PBMCs, sampled from culture after CMV antigen stimulation. The receptor source for this set is a human donor in good health (CMV status not recorded). Some clones in this sample may be carry-over from other donors' samples. The CDR3 runs from the conserved cysteine through the conserved F or W. D genes are given only for firm matches.

NA | TRBV19 | CASAGTFYNEQFF
NA | TRBV9 | CASDTEAFF
NA | TRBV9 | CASSVSATGNTEAFF
NA | TRBV7-6 | CASSLLPLEADLTDTQYF
NA | TRBV7-2 | CASSLTWTAANEKLFF
NA | TRBV7-8 | CASSLKGDGYTF
NA | TRBV7-9 | CASSLASPLHF
NA | TRBV15 | CATSRAGSYEQYF
TRBD1 | TRBV12-3/TRBV12-4 | CASSRTGGGYEQYF
NA | TRBV10-3 | CAISEGGRSNYGYTF
NA | TRBV7-9 | CASSLGAPGASGYTF
NA | TRBV7-6 | CASSLGLNKYNEQFF
NA | TRBV14 | CASSVTGTPFGYTF
NA | TRBV29-1 | CSVRTDSGANVLTF
TRBD1 | TRBV27 | CASSTLTGSDGYTF
NA | TRBV2 | CASKRDKAFF
NA | TRBV4-1 | CASSQESGLSGPNYGYTF
TRBD1 | TRBV6-6 | CASRPRGTDNEQFF
NA | TRBV10-3 | CAISETTLTPGSGYTF
NA | TRBV7-6 | CASSLEAPAGSQETQYF
NA | TRBV27 | CASNLRVAHLGDYGYTF
TRBD1 | TRBV4-1 | CASRDGTGGVQETQYF
TRBD2 | TRBV7-8 | CASRASGGLTDTQYF
NA | TRBV6-2/TRBV6-3 | CASSSVSRNEQFF
NA | TRBV14 | CASSQGEHGYTF
NA | TRBV29-1 | CSSYGGDEQFF
NA | TRBV7-9 | CASSYAGLNTEAFF
NA | TRBV6-1 | CASSDYRGNTGELFF
NA | TRBV4-2 | CASSLLLLNTEAFF
NA | TRBV24-1 | CATSSRARETQYF
NA | TRBV7-2 | CASSLIRQIANTGELFF
TRBD1 | TRBV5-6 | CASSQDRTLDEQYF
TRBD1 | TRBV12-3/TRBV12-4 | CASSLTWTGRNTEAFF
NA | TRBV7-8 | CASSLKGSQPQHF
TRBD1 | TRBV6-1 | CASSIRTGGYNEQFF
NA | TRBV10-3 | CAISESQGLNEKLFF
NA | TRBV20-1 | CSALGQYEQYF
NA | TRBV6-6 | CASRLQKGFDNEQFF
NA | TRBV10-3 | CAIRGRGRDNEQFF
NA | TRBV9 | CASSVQGPSYNEQFF
TRBD2 | TRBV27 | CASSFVPTSGGTNNEQFF
NA | TRBV19 | CASSIDQPGLRGYTF
NA | TRBV4-2 | CASSQVERIFTEAFF
NA | TRBV4-1 | CASSQDRGGNEKLFF
NA | TRBV5-1 | CASSRRQEDNSYEQYF
TRBD1 | TRBV2 | CAIVSRDRGGSSYNEQFF